This TCR beta chain derives from a study of T cell repertoires in cytomegalovirus infection. There are many counts of this clonotype. In germline, CDR1 is ENHRY, CDR2 SYGVKD. Trimming shortened V by 9 bases and J by 1 base, and 12 bases separated the two germline ends. There are 13 residues in the CDR3. TCRdb re-derived calls from the reads in MiXCR, one entry per CDR3 protein. The sample lists almost 500,000 distinct CDR3 sequences; over 9% were seen once. Material for sequencing was PBMCs. The J gene is TRBJ2-5, the V gene TRBV10-3, with D perhaps matching TRBD2 (5 bases). This TCR was recovered from a human donor in good health (CMV status not recorded). Some clones in this sample may be carry-over from other donors' samples. The CDR3 DNA reads TGTGCCATTACCCCCGGGATCCAAGAGACCCAGTACTTC. Translation: CAITPGIQETQYF.